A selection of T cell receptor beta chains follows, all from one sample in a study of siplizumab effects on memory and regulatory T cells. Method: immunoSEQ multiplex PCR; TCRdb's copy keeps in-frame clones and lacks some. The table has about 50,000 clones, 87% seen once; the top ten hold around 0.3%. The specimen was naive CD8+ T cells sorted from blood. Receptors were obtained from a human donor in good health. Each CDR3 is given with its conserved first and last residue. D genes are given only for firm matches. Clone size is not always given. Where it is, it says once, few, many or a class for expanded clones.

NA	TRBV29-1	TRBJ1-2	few	TGCAGCGTTGGGGCAGGGGACGGCTACACCTTC	CSVGAGDGYTF
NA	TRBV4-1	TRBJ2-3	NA	TGCGCCAGCAGCCCGCTTTACACAGATACGCAGTATTTT	CASSPLYTDTQYF
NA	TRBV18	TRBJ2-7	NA	TGTGCCAGCTCACCCCCCGGAAGCTACGAGCAGTACTTC	CASSPPGSYEQYF
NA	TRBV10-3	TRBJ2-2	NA	TGTGCCATCAGTGAAGGCTCCGGGGAGCTGTTTTTT	CAISEGSGELFF
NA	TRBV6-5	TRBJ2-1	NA	TGTGCCAGCAGTGCCGGGACACTGAAGGATGAGCAGTTCTTC	CASSAGTLKDEQFF
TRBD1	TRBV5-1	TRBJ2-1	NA	TGCGCCAGCAGCTTGGGGGACAGGGAACTGAACAATGAGCAGTTCTTC	CASSLGDRELNNEQFF
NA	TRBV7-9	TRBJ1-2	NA	TGTGCCAGCAGCTTAGTGCAGGCGGCCGATGGCTACACCTTC	CASSLVQAADGYTF
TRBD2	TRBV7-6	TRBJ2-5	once	TGTGCCAGCAGCCCAGGAGTTGCGGGGGGGCGAGAGACCCAGTACTTC	CASSPGVAGGRETQYF
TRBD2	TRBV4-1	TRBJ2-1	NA	TGCGCCAGCAGCCAGATCGGACTAGCGGTCAATGAGCAGTTCTTC	CASSQIGLAVNEQFF
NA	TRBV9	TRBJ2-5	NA	TGTGCCAGCAGCGTAGTATCCCACGGTGAGCAGTACTTC	CASSVVSHGEQYF
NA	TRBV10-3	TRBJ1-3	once	TGTGCCATCAGCGAAGGTATAGGTAAAGGAAACACCATATATTTT	CAISEGIGKGNTIYF
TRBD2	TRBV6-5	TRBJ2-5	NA	TGTGCCAGCAGTTTAGCGGGGGCCTTACAAGAGACCCAGTACTTC	CASSLAGALQETQYF
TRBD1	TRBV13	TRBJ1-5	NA	TGTGCCAGCAGCACCGAGGGACAGCAGCCCCAGCATTTT	CASSTEGQQPQHF